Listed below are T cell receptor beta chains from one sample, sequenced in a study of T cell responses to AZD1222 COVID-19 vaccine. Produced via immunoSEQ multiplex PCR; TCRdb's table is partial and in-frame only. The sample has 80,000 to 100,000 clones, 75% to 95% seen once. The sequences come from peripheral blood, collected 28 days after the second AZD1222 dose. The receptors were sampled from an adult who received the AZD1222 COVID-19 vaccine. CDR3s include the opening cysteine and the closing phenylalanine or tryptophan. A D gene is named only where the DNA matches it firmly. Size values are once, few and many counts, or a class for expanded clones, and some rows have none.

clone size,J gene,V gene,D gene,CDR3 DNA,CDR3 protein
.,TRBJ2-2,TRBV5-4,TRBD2,TGTGCCAGCAGCCTTAGGAGGGGTTTAGCGGGAACCGGGGAGCTGTTTTTT,CASSLRRGLAGTGELFF
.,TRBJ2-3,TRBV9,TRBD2,TGTGCCAGCAGCCCCCACCGGGTGGGAGCGGGGGATACGCAGTATTTT,CASSPHRVGAGDTQYF
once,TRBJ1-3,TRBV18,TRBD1,TGTGCCAGCTCACAACATCCGGGACAGCAGGGAAACACCATATATTTT,CASSQHPGQQGNTIYF
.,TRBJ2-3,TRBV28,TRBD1,TGTGCCAGCAGTTCCCCCGGGACAGTAGAAGATACGCAGTATTTT,CASSSPGTVEDTQYF
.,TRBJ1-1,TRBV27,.,TGTGCCAGCAGTTTATCGCTCGGGGGGATGAACACTGAAGCTTTCTTT,CASSLSLGGMNTEAFF
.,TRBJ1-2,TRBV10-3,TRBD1,TGTGCCATCAGTTCCTCTCCCCTGGGGACAGGAGGGGGCTACACCTTC,CAISSSPLGTGGGYTF
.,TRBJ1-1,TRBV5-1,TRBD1,TGCGCCAGCAGCGACGACAGGGCGGGGGGTGAAGCTTTCTTT,CASSDDRAGGEAFF
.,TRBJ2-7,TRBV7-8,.,TGTGCCAGCAGCTCGTCCCTAGGGGGGCGCGAGCAGTACTTC,CASSSSLGGREQYF
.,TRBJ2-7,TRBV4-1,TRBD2,TGCGCCAGCAGCCTGAGCACTAGCGTGTACGAGCAGTACTTC,CASSLSTSVYEQYF
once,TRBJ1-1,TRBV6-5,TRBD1,TGTGCCAGCAGTTACTCGACAGGGGTCATCGAAGCTTTCTTT,CASSYSTGVIEAFF
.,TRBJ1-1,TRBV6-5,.,TGTGCCAGCAGGCGGGACGGTGGGAACACTGAAGCTTTCTTT,CASRRDGGNTEAFF
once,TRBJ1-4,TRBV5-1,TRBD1,TGCGCCAGCAGCTTGGGGGGGACAGGGGATGAAAAACTGTTTTTT,CASSLGGTGDEKLFF
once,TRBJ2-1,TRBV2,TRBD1,TGTGCCATCCCCCGGGACAGGGTCTCCTACAATGAGCAGTTCTTC,CAIPRDRVSYNEQFF
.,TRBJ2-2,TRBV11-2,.,TGTGCCAGCAGCCAGAACACCGGGGAGCTGTTTTTT,CASSQNTGELFF
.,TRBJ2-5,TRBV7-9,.,TGTGCCAGCAGCCTCGTCGGGGCGGAGACCCAGTACTTC,CASSLVGAETQYF
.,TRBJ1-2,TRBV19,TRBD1,TGTGCCAGTAAACCTGGACAGGGCGGTTATGGCTACACCTTC,CASKPGQGGYGYTF
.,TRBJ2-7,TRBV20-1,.,TGCAGTGCCCTGATAGCTGCCGAGCAGTACTTC,CSALIAAEQYF
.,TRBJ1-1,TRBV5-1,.,TGCGCCAGCAGCTTGGCCGGAGCGAACACTGAAGCTTTCTTT,CASSLAGANTEAFF
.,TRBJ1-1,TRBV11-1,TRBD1,TGTGCCAGCAGCTTGGGACAGGGAAGGAAGACTGAAGCTTTCTTT,CASSLGQGRKTEAFF
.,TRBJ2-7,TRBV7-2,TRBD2,TGTGCCAGCAGCCGCTCTAGCGGGAGTTACGAGCAGTACTTC,CASSRSSGSYEQYF
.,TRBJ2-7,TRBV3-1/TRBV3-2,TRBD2,TGTGCCAGCAGGACTAGCGGAATACGCGAGCAGTACTTC,CASRTSGIREQYF
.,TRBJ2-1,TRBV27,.,TGTGCCAGCAGCACCGGGACACCCTCCTACAATGAGCAGTTCTTC,CASSTGTPSYNEQFF
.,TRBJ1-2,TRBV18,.,TGTGCCAGCTCACCAGACGATAGTTATGGCTACACCTTC,CASSPDDSYGYTF
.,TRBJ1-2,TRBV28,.,TGTGCCAGCGGATTGGGCTACACCTTC,CASGLGYTF
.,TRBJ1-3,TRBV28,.,TGTGCCAGCAGTAGCAGGTCCTACTCTGGAAACACCATATATTTT,CASSSRSYSGNTIYF
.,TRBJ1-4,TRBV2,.,TGTGCCAGCAGGTTGTATGGGGGAAATGAAAAACTGTTTTTT,CASRLYGGNEKLFF
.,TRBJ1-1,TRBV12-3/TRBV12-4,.,TGTGCCAGCAGTTTTAGGATGAACACTGAAGCTTTCTTT,CASSFRMNTEAFF
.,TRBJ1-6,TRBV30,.,TGTGCCTCGACGGGACGTCCGGGGAATTCACCCCTCCACTTT,CASTGRPGNSPLHF
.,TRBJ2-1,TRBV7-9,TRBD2,TGTGCCAGCAGCTTAGGGGGACTAGGCCGAATCGCCCACAATGAGCAGTTCTTC,CASSLGGLGRIAHNEQFF
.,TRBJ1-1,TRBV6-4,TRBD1,TGTGCCAGCAGCGCAGGGGGCCGAACTGAAGCTTTCTTT,CASSAGGRTEAFF
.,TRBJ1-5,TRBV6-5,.,TGTGCCAGCAGTTATAGCGGACGGGGCGCCGGACAGCCCCAGCATTTT,CASSYSGRGAGQPQHF
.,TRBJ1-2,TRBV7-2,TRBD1,TGTGCCAGCAGCCGCGGGACAGTTCCATTCTATGGCTACACCTTC,CASSRGTVPFYGYTF
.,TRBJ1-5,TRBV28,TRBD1,TGTGCCAGCAGTTTAAGGGGACAGGGTAATCAGCCCCAGCATTTT,CASSLRGQGNQPQHF
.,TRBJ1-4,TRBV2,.,TGTGCCAGCAGTGAACCCCTTAATGAAAAACTGTTTTTT,CASSEPLNEKLFF
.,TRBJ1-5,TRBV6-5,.,TGTGCCAGCAGAAAAACAGGGCTCGGGCAGCCCCAGCATTTT,CASRKTGLGQPQHF
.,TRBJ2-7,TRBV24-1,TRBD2,TGTGCCACCAGTGATTTCGGAGCGGGAGACGACGAGCAGTACTTC,CATSDFGAGDDEQYF